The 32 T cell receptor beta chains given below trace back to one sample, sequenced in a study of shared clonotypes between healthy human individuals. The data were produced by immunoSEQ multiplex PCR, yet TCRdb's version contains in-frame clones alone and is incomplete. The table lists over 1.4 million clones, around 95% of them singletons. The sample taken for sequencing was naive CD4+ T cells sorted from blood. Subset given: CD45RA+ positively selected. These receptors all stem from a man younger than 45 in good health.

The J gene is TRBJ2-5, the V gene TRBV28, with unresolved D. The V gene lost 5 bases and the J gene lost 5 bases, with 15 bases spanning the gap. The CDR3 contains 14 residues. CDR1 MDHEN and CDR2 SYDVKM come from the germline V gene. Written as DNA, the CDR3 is TGTGCCAGCAGTAACTCGCGCCTGTCGGAGACCCAGTACTTC. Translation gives CASSNSRLSETQYF.

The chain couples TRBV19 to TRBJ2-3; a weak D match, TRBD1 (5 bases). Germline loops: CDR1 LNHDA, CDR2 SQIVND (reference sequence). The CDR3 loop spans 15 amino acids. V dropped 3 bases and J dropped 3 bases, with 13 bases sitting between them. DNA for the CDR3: TGTGCCAGTAGTATGGACACCCAAGGGACAGATACGCAGTATTTT. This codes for CASSMDTQGTDTQYF.

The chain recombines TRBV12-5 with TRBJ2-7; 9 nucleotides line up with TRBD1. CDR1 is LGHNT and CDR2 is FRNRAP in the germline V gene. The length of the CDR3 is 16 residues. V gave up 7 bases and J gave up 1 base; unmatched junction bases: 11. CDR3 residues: CASAPPRTGASYEQYF. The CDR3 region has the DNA TGTGCTAGTGCCCCCCCTCGGACAGGGGCATCCTACGAGCAGTACTTC.

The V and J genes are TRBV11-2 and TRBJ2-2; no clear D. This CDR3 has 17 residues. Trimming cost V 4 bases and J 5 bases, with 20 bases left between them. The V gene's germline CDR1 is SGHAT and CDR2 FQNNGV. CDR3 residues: CASSSLQSGPRTGELFF. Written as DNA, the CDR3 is TGTGCCAGCAGCTCATTACAGTCGGGCCCCAGGACCGGGGAGCTGTTTTTT.

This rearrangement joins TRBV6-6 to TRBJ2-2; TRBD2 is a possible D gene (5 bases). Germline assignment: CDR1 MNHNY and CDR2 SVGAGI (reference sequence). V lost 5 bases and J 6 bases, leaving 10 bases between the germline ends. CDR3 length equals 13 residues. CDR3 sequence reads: CASSSGAAGELFF. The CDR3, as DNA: TGTGCCAGCAGTAGCGGAGCCGCCGGGGAGCTGTTTTTT.

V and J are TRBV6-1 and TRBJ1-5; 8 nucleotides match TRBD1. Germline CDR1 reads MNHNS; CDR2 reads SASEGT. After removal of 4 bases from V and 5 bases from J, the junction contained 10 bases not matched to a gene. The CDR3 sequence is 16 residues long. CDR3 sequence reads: CASSAIDRGGDQPQHF. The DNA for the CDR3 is TGTGCCAGCAGTGCAATAGACAGGGGTGGGGATCAGCCCCAGCATTTT.

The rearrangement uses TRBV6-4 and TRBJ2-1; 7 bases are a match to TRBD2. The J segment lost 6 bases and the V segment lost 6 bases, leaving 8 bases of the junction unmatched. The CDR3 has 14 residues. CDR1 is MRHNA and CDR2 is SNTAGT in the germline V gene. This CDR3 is CASRRLAGSNEQFF. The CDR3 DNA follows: TGTGCCAGCAGGAGACTAGCTGGGTCCAATGAGCAGTTCTTC.

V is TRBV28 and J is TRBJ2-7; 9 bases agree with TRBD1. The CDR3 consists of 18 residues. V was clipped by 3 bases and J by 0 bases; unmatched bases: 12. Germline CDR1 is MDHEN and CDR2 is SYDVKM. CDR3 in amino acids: CASSLWDRVKESSYEQYF. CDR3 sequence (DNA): TGTGCCAGCAGTTTGTGGGACAGGGTTAAAGAAAGCTCCTACGAGCAGTACTTC.

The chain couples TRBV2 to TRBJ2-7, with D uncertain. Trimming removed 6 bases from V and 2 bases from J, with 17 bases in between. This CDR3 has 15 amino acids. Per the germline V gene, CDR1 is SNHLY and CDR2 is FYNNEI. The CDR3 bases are TGTGCCAGCAGAGGCCGGGCCACCACTCCCTACGAGCAGTACTTC. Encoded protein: CASRGRATTPYEQYF.

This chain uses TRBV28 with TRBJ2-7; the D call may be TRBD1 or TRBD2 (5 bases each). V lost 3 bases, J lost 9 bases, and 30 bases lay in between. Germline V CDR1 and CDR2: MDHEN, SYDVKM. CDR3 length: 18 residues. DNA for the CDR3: TGTGCCAGCAGTTTGTCTGCACTCCGGGGCAGGGTAACTCTCACGCAGTACTTC. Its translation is CASSLSALRGRVTLTQYF.

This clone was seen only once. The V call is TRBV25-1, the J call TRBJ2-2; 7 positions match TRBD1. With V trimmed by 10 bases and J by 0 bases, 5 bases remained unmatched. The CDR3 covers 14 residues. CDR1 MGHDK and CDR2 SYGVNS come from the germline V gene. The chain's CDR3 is CATTTGSNTGELFF. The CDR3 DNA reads TGTGCCACTACGACAGGGTCGAACACCGGGGAGCTGTTTTTT.

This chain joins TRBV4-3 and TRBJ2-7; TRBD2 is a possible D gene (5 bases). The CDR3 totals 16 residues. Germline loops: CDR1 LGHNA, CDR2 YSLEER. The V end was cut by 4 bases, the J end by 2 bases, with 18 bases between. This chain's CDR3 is CASSLYMEDGTYEQYF. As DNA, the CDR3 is TGCGCCAGCAGCCTATACATGGAGGACGGTACCTACGAGCAGTACTTC.

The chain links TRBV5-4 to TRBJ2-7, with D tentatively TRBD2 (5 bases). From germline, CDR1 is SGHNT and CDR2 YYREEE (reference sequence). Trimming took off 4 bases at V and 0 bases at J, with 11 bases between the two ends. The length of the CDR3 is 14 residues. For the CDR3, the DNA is TGTGCCAGCAGCGTACTAGGAAGCTCCTACGAGCAGTACTTC. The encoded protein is CASSVLGSSYEQYF.

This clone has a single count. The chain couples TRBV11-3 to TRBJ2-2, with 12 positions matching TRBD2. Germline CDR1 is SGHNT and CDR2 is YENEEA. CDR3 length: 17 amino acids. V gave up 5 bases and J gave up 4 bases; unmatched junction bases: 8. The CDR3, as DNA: TGTGCCAGCAGCCTCGCCCTAGCGGGAGGGGGCACCGGGGAGCTGTTTTTT. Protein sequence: CASSLALAGGGTGELFF.

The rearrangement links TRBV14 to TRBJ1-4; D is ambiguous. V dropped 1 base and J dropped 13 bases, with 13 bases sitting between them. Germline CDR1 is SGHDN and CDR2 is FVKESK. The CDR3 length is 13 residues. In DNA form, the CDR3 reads TGTGCCAGCAGCCAAGTTCTGTGGGATAGACTGTTTTTT. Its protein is CASSQVLWDRLFF.

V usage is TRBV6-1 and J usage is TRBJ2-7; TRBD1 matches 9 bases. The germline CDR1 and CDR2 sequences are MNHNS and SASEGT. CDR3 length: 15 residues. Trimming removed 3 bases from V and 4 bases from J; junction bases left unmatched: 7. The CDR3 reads CASSDRDRVIYEQYF. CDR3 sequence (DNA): TGTGCCAGCAGTGACCGGGACAGGGTAATTTACGAGCAGTACTTC.

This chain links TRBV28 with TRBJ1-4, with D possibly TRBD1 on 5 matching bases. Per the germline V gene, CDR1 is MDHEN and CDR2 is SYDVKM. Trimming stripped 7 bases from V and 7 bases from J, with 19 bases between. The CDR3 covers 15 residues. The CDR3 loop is CASTPGGDFFEKLFF. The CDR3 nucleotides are TGTGCCAGCACCCCGGGGGGAGATTTTTTTGAAAAACTGTTTTTT.

This CDR3 reads CASSFPRNYEQYF. The CDR3 nucleotides are TGTGCCAGCAGCTTCCCCAGAAACTACGAGCAGTACTTC. The chain links TRBV5-5 to TRBJ2-7; D call uncertain. V lost 2 bases to trimming and J lost 3 bases, with 9 bases between them. This CDR3 region has 13 residues. Germline V gene sequence: CDR1 SGHKS, CDR2 YYEKEE (reference sequence).

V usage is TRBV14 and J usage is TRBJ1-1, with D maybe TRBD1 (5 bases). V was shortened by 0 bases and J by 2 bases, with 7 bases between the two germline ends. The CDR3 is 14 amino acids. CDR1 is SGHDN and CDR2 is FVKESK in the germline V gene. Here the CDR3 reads CASSQETANTEAFF. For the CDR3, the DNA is TGTGCCAGCAGCCAAGAGACAGCTAACACTGAAGCTTTCTTT.

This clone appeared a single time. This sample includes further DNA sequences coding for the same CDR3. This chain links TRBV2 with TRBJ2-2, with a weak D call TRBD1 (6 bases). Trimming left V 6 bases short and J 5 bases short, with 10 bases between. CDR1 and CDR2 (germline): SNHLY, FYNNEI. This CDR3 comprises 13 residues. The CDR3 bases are TGTGCCAGCAGGGGCCAGGGGACCGGGGAGCTGTTTTTT. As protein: CASRGQGTGELFF.

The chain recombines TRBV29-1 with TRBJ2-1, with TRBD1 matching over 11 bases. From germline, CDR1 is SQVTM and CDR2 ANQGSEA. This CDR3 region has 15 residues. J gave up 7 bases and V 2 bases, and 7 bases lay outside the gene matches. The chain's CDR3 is CSVEKPGDRGNEQFF. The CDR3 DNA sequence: TGCAGCGTTGAAAAGCCCGGGGACAGGGGGAATGAGCAGTTCTTC.

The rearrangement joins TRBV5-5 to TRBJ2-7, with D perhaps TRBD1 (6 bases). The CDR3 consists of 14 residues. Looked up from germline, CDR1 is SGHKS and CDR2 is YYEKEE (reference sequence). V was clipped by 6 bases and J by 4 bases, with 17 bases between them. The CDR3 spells CASNKQGRVYEQYF. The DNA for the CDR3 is TGTGCCAGCAACAAACAGGGCAGGGTGTACGAGCAGTACTTC.

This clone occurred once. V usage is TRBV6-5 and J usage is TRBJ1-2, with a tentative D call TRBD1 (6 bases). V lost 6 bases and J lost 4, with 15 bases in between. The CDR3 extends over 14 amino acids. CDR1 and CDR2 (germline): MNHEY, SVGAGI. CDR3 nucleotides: TGTGCCAGCAGGAGGACTCAGGGGCGCTATGGCTACACCTTC. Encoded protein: CASRRTQGRYGYTF.

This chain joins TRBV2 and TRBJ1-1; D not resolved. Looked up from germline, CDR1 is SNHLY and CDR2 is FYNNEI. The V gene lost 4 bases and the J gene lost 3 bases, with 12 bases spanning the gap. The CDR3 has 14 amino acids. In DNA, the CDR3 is TGTGCCAGCAGTGGCTCGGTGGTGGACACTGAAGCTTTCTTT. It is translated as CASSGSVVDTEAFF.

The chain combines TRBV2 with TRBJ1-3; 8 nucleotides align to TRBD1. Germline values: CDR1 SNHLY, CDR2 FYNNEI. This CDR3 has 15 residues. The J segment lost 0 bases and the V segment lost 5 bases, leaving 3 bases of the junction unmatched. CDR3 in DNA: TGTGCCAGCAGTTCTACAGGGGGCTCTGGAAACACCATATATTTT. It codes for CASSSTGGSGNTIYF.

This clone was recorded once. The CDR3 bases are TGTGCCAGCAGTTTAAAATTAGGGATGGGGCATGGCTACACCTTC. It encodes CASSLKLGMGHGYTF. The chain employs TRBV28 and TRBJ1-2, with D tentatively TRBD1 (5 bases). The V gene lost 2 bases and the J gene lost 6 bases, with 16 bases spanning the gap. The germline V gene encodes CDR1 MDHEN and CDR2 SYDVKM. The CDR3 runs to 15 residues.

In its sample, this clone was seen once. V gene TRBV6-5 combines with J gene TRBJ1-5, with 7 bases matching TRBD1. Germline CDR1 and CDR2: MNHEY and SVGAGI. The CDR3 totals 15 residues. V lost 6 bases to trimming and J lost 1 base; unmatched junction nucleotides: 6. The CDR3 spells CASSRHRGSNQPQHF. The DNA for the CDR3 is TGTGCCAGCAGCCGACACAGGGGCAGCAATCAGCCCCAGCATTTT.

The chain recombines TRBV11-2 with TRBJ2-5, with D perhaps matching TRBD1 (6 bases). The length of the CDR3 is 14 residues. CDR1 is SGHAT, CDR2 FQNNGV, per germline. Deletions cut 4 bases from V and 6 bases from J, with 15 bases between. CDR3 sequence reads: CASSSRDRGKTQYF. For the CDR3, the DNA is TGTGCCAGCAGCTCGAGAGATAGGGGGAAGACCCAGTACTTC.

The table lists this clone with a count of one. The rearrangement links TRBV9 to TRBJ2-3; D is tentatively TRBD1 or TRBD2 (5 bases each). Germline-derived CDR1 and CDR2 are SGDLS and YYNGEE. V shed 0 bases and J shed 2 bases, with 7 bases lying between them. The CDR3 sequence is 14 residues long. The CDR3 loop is CASSVAGPTDTQYF. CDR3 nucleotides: TGTGCCAGCAGCGTAGCGGGGCCCACAGATACGCAGTATTTT.

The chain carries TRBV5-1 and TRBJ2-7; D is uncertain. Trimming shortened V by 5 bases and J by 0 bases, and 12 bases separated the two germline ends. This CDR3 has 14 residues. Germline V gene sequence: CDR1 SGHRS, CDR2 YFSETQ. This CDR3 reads CASRKSATSYEQYF. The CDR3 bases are TGCGCCAGCAGAAAATCAGCTACCTCCTACGAGCAGTACTTC.

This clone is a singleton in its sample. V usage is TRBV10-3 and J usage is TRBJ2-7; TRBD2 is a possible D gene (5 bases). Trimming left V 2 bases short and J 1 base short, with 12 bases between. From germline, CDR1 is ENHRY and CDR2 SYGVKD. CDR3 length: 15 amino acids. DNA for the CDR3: TGTGCCATCAGTGAGAAGATAGGAGGATCCTACGAGCAGTACTTC. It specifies CAISEKIGGSYEQYF.

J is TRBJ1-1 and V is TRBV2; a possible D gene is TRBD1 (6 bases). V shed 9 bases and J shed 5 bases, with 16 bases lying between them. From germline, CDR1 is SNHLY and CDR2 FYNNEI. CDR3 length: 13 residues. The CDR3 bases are TGTGCCAGACTTGACAGGTATGGGACTGAAGCTTTCTTT. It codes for CARLDRYGTEAFF.